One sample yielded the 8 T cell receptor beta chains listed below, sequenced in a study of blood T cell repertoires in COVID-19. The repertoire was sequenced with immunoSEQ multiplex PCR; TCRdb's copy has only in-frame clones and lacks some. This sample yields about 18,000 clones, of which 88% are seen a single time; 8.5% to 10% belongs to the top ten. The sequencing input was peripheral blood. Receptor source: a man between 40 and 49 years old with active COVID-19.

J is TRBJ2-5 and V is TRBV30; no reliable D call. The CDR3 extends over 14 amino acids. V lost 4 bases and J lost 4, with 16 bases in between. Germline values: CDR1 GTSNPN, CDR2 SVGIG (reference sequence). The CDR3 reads CAWMPLGVGETQYF. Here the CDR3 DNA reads TGTGCCTGGATGCCGCTAGGAGTGGGAGAGACCCAGTACTTC.

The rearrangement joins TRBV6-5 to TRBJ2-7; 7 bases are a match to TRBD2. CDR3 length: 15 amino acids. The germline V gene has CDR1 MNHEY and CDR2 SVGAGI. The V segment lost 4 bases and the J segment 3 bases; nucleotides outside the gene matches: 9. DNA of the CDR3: TGTGCCAGCAGTTTTCGGACTAGTGGGTACTACGAGCAGTACTTC. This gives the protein CASSFRTSGYYEQYF.

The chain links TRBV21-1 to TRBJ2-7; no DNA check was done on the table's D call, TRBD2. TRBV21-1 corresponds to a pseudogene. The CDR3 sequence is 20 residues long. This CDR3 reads CASSKGVRPSRASGSYEQYF. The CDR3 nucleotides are TGTGCCAGCAGCAAAGGGGTCAGACCCTCCCGAGCTAGCGGCTCCTACGAGCAGTACTTC.

CDR3 protein: CASSQEVGGTLNYGYTF. CDR3 bases: TGTGCCAGCAGCCAAGAGGTCGGGGGGACCCTTAACTATGGCTACACCTTC. The gene calls are TRBV4-2 and TRBJ1-2; weak D call: TRBD1 (5 bases). The V gene lost 0 bases and the J gene lost 1 base, with 15 bases spanning the gap. Germline CDR1 is LGHNA and CDR2 is YNFKEQ. The CDR3 sequence is 17 residues long.

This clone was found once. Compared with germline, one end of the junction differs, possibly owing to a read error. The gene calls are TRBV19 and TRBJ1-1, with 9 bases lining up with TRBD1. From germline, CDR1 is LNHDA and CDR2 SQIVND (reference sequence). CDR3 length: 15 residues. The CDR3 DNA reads TGTGCCAGTCGAGGAGGGACAGGGTTGAAGACTGAAGCTTTCTTT. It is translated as CASRGGTGLKTEAFF.

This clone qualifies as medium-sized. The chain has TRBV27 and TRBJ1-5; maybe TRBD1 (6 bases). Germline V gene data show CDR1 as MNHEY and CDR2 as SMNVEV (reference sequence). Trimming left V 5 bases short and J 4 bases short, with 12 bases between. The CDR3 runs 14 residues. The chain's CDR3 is CASSVDSSNQPQHF. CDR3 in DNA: TGTGCCAGCAGTGTGGACAGCTCGAATCAGCCCCAGCATTTT.

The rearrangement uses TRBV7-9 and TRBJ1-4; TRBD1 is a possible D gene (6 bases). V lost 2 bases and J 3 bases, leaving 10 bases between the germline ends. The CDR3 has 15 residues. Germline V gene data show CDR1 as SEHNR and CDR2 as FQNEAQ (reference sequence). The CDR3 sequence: CASSLMGAPNEKLFF. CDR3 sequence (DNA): TGTGCCAGCAGCTTAATGGGGGCTCCTAATGAAAAACTGTTTTTT. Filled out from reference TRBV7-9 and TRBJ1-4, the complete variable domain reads DTGVSQNPRHKITKRGQNVTFRCDPISEHNRLYWYRQTLGQGPEFLTYFQNEAQLEKSRLLSDRFSAERPKGSFSTLEIQRTEQGDSAMYLCASSLMGAPNEKLFFGSGTQLSVL.

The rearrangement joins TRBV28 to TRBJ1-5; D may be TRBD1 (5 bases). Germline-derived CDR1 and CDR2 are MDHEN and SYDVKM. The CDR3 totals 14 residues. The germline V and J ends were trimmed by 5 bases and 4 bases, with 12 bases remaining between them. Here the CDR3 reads CASSPGGGNQPQHF. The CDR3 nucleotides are TGTGCCAGCAGTCCCGGGGGGGGTAATCAGCCCCAGCATTTT.